Below, 21 T cell receptor beta chains from the same sample are listed, as sequenced in a study of beta chain features in type 1 diabetes. What was sequenced were expressed TCRB transcripts, since all of the isolated RNA had been reverse transcribed. The method was immunoSEQ multiplex PCR; TCRdb's version includes in-frame clones alone and lacks a portion of them. The table lists 970,000 or so clones, 17% of them singletons. Sequenced sample: naive CD4+ T cells from blood. All receptors come from a woman aged 18-29 years in good health.

This clone occurred a few times. The chain carries TRBV6-1 and TRBJ2-5; D may be TRBD1 (5 bases). The CDR3 length is 15 residues. In germline, CDR1 is MNHNS, CDR2 SASEGT. V was clipped by 2 bases and J by 2 bases, with 12 bases between them. CDR3 amino acids: CASSEKGRTQETQYF. CDR3 in DNA: TGTGCCAGCAGTGAAAAGGGGCGGACACAAGAGACCCAGTACTTC.

The chain joins TRBV10-3 to TRBJ2-7; 7 bases line up with TRBD1. The CDR3 has 13 residues. Germline V lookup: CDR1 ENHRY, CDR2 SYGVKD. J was trimmed by 0 bases and V by 6 bases; bases with no gene match: 2. The CDR3 DNA sequence: TGTGCCATCAGGAGGACAGGCTCCTACGAGCAGTACTTC. Its translation is CAIRRTGSYEQYF.

The chain is built from TRBV5-5 and TRBJ2-1; 9 bases fit TRBD1. The CDR3 totals 16 residues. Germline loops: CDR1 SGHKS, CDR2 YYEKEE (reference sequence). V dropped 0 bases and J dropped 3; count of bases not matched to a gene: 4. CDR3 loop: CASSLAGTGNYNEQFF. CDR3 nucleotides: TGTGCCAGCAGCTTGGCCGGGACAGGGAACTACAATGAGCAGTTCTTC.

This chain joins TRBV2 and TRBJ2-1; TRBD2 is a possible D gene (5 bases). Germline lookup yields CDR1 SNHLY and CDR2 FYNNEI. The V end was cut by 4 bases, the J end by 0 bases, with 10 bases between. This CDR3 contains 15 residues. In DNA, the CDR3 is TGTGCCAGCAGTGCAGCGGAGTTCTCCTACAATGAGCAGTTCTTC. This translates into CASSAAEFSYNEQFF.

Regarding this clone: Other DNA sequences in this specimen translate into the identical CDR3. The CDR3 sequence is CASSPGLAYNEQFF. The CDR3 DNA follows: TGTGCCAGCAGCCCGGGACTGGCCTACAATGAGCAGTTCTTC. J is TRBJ2-1 and V is TRBV7-3, with D perhaps TRBD2 (6 bases). The CDR3 extends over 14 amino acids. Germline CDR1 SGHTA, CDR2 FQGTGA. V dropped 5 bases and J dropped 2 bases, with 10 bases sitting between them. The variable domain in full, completed from reference TRBV7-3 and TRBJ2-1, reads GAGVSQTPSNKVTEKGKYVELRCDPISGHTALYWYRQSLGQGPEFLIYFQGTGAADDSGLPNDRFFAVRPEGSVSTLKIQRTERGDSAVYLCASSPGLAYNEQFFGPGTRLTVL.

This clone has only a few counts. This sequence joins TRBV18 and TRBJ2-6, with D possibly being TRBD1 (6 bases). V lost 6 bases and J lost 0, with 15 bases in between. In germline, CDR1 is KGHSH, CDR2 LQKENI. CDR3 length: 17 amino acids. The CDR3 nucleotides are TGTGCCAGCTCGCCTAGGACAGCCATCTCTGGGGCCAACGTCCTGACTTTC. It yields the protein CASSPRTAISGANVLTF.

This clone was detected a few times. The V and J genes are TRBV7-9 and TRBJ2-6; D is possibly TRBD1 (6 bases). The germline V gene has CDR1 SEHNR and CDR2 FQNEAQ (reference sequence). This CDR3 spans 18 amino acids. Between the trimmed V and J ends, which lost 1 base and 3 bases, there was a span of 16 bases. Here the CDR3 DNA reads TGTGCCAGCAGCTTAGTTGGTACAGGGACGGATGGGGCCAACGTCCTGACTTTC. Translating it yields CASSLVGTGTDGANVLTF. The full variable domain, in which reference TRBV7-9 and TRBJ2-6 provide the parts outside the CDR3, is DTGVSQNPRHKITKRGQNVTFRCDPISEHNRLYWYRQTLGQGPEFLTYFQNEAQLEKSRLLSDRFSAERPKGSFSTLEIQRTEQGDSAMYLCASSLVGTGTDGANVLTFGAGSRLTVL.

The table lists this clone with a few counts. The rearrangement joins TRBV7-2 to TRBJ1-5; D possibly corresponds to TRBD1 (5 bases). The ends were cut back, 0 bases at V and 4 bases at J, with 19 bases in the middle. This CDR3 is 18 amino acids long. Germline V gene lookup returns CDR1 SGHTA and CDR2 FQGNSA. CDR3 region: CASSLAMGTRIWNQPQHF. CDR3 bases: TGTGCCAGCAGCTTAGCGATGGGGACGCGAATTTGGAATCAGCCCCAGCATTTT.

The chain links TRBV18 to TRBJ1-4; 9 bases are shared with TRBD1. This CDR3 has 15 residues. Germline V gene data show CDR1 as KGHSH and CDR2 as LQKENI. V lost 2 bases to trimming and J lost 7 bases; unmatched junction nucleotides: 5. The CDR3 spells CASSPSGTGFEKLFF. The CDR3 nucleotides read TGTGCCAGCTCACCATCCGGGACAGGGTTTGAAAAACTGTTTTTT. The whole variable domain, remainder taken from reference TRBV18 and TRBJ1-4, is NAGVMQNPRHLVRRRGQEARLRCSPMKGHSHVYWYRQLPEEGLKFMVYLQKENIIDESGMPKERFSAEFPKEGPSILRIQQVVRGDSAAYFCASSPSGTGFEKLFFGSGTQLSVL.

V is TRBV28 and J is TRBJ2-4; tentative D call: TRBD1 (6 bases). V lost 6 bases to trimming and J lost 6 bases, with 27 bases between them. Germline-derived CDR1 and CDR2 are MDHEN and SYDVKM. This CDR3 is built from 18 residues. The CDR3 here is CASSGQSSTGHRGNIQYF. The CDR3 DNA is TGTGCCAGCAGCGGGCAGTCCTCAACAGGGCATCGCGGAAACATTCAGTACTTC.

This clone was counted only a few times. The gene calls are TRBV5-4 and TRBJ2-1, with TRBD2 matching over 8 bases. This CDR3 has 15 amino acids. The V and J ends lost 4 bases and 3 bases, in that order; junction bases with no gene match: 6. The germline V gene encodes CDR1 SGHNT and CDR2 YYREEE (reference sequence). The CDR3 reads CASSSSGTNYNEQFF. DNA for the CDR3: TGTGCCAGCAGCAGTAGCGGGACCAACTACAATGAGCAGTTCTTC.

The table lists this clone with a few counts. The sample contains more than one DNA sequence encoding this CDR3. The chain couples TRBV7-2 to TRBJ2-7, with no clear D. The CDR3 sequence is 13 residues long. From germline, CDR1 is SGHTA and CDR2 FQGNSA. V was clipped by 1 base and J by 4 bases, with 8 bases between them. CDR3 residues: CASSLDPGYEQYF. CDR3 bases: TGTGCCAGCAGCTTAGATCCCGGATACGAGCAGTACTTC.

The chain has TRBV29-1 and TRBJ2-2, with D perhaps matching TRBD2 (5 bases). V was shortened by 4 bases and J by 0 bases, with 9 bases between the two germline ends. This CDR3 is built from 14 residues. In germline, CDR1 is SQVTM, CDR2 ANQGSEA. The CDR3 DNA sequence: TGCAGCGTTGCAGGCGGGCCGAACACCGGGGAGCTGTTTTTT. This gives the protein CSVAGGPNTGELFF.

This clone came up a few times. Within the sample, other DNA sequences also encode this same CDR3. V and J are TRBV15 and TRBJ2-1; D may be TRBD2 (5 bases). V was trimmed by 0 bases and J by 4 bases, leaving 10 bases between them. This CDR3 spans 15 amino acids. Germline V gene sequence: CDR1 LNHNV, CDR2 YYDKDF (reference sequence). The CDR3 bases are TGTGCCACCAGCAGAGATTTAGGGAGTTACAATGAGCAGTTCTTC. Translation gives CATSRDLGSYNEQFF.

The chain employs TRBV15 and TRBJ2-5; 7 bases align to TRBD1. Trimming took 3 bases from V and 0 from J; bases not matched to a gene: 4. Germline assignment: CDR1 LNHNV and CDR2 YYDKDF (reference sequence). This CDR3 comprises 15 residues. DNA of the CDR3: TGTGCCACCAGCAGTAAGACAGGGAACCAAGAGACCCAGTACTTC. Its translation: CATSSKTGNQETQYF.

Only a few counts were recorded for this clone. This rearrangement joins TRBV28 to TRBJ2-7; TRBD1 aligns across 9 bases. Germline V gene sequence: CDR1 MDHEN, CDR2 SYDVKM. The trim removed 8 bases at V and 3 bases at J, leaving 11 bases unmatched. This CDR3 is built from 15 residues. CDR3 bases: TGTGCCAGCCAACTCCCGGGACAGGGAAACTACGAGCAGTACTTC. Protein sequence: CASQLPGQGNYEQYF. Combining the CDR3 with reference TRBV28 and TRBJ2-7 gives the whole variable domain DVKVTQSSRYLVKRTGEKVFLECVQDMDHENMFWYRQDPGLGLRLIYFSYDVKMKEKGDIPEGYSVSREKKERFSLILESASTNQTSMYLCASQLPGQGNYEQYFGPGTRLTVT.

The chain is built from TRBV11-2 and TRBJ2-7, with D perhaps matching TRBD1 (5 bases). Trimming stripped 1 base from V and 5 bases from J, with 18 bases between. Germline V gives CDR1 SGHAT, CDR2 FQNNGV. The CDR3 is 16 amino acids. The CDR3 bases are TGTGCCAGCAGCTTAGCCAGGGCGCTGGGGTACCACGAGCAGTACTTC. It specifies CASSLARALGYHEQYF.

The table lists this clone with a few counts. The chain links TRBV2 to TRBJ2-1; 8 bases map to TRBD2. V shed 6 bases, J shed 1 base, and the junction held 8 bases outside the gene matches. Germline V CDR1 and CDR2: SNHLY, FYNNEI. This CDR3 comprises 16 residues. DNA of the CDR3: TGTGCCAGCAGCGTTTCTAGCGGGTGGTCCTACAATGAGCAGTTCTTC. This gives the protein CASSVSSGWSYNEQFF.

V usage is TRBV27 and J usage is TRBJ2-3; 7 nucleotides agree with TRBD2. Germline V gives CDR1 MNHEY, CDR2 SMNVEV (reference sequence). The CDR3 consists of 16 residues. V lost 2 bases and J lost 3; bases outside the gene matches: 8. DNA of the CDR3: TGTGCCAGCAGTTTAAAAATTCGACTAGCTACAGATACGCAGTATTTT. This translates into CASSLKIRLATDTQYF.

The table lists this clone with a few counts. This chain connects TRBV7-2 to TRBJ2-1; 7 nucleotides agree with TRBD2. The CDR3 is 12 amino acids. Germline V gene lookup returns CDR1 SGHTA and CDR2 FQGNSA. Losses at the gene ends were 5 bases for V and 7 bases for J; bases not matched to a gene: 2. DNA of the CDR3: TGTGCCAGCAGCGTTAGCGGGAATGAGCAGTTCTTC. It is translated as CASSVSGNEQFF.

The rearrangement links TRBV7-3 to TRBJ2-3; the D gene is possibly TRBD2 (6 bases). The CDR3 contains 13 residues. The germline gives CDR1 SGHTA, CDR2 FQGTGA. V was trimmed by 6 bases and J by 4 bases, leaving 11 bases between them. The DNA for the CDR3 is TGTGCCAGCAGTCAAGGGAGGTCAGATACGCAGTATTTT. Amino acids: CASSQGRSDTQYF.